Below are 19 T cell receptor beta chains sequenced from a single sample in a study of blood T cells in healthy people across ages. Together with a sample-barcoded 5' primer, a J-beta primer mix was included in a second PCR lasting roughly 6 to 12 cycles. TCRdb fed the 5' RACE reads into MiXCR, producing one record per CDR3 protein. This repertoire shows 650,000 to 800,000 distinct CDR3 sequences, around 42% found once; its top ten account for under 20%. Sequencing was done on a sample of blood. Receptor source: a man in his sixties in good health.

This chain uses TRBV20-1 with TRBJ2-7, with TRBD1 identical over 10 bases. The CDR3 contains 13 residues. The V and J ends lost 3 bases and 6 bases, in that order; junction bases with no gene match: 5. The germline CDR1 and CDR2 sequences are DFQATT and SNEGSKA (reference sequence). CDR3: CSASRTGGIEQYF. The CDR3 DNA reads TGCAGTGCTAGTCGGACAGGGGGTATCGAGCAGTACTTC.

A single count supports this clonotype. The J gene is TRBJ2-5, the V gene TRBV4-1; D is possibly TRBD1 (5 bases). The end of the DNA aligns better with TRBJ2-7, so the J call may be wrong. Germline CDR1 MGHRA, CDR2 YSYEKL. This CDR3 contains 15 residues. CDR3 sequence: CASSQDTGPVYEQYF. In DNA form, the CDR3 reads TGCGCCAGCAGCCAAGATACAGGCCCAGTTTACGAGCAGTACTTC.

The CDR3 region is CASSPDSGPHEQFF. CDR3 nucleotide sequence: TGTGCCAGCTCACCGGACTCGGGTCCCCATGAGCAGTTCTTC. The chain couples TRBV18 to TRBJ2-1; perhaps TRBD2 as D (5 bases). Trimming stripped 3 bases from V and 8 bases from J, with 14 bases between. The CDR3 totals 14 residues. Germline assignment: CDR1 KGHSH and CDR2 LQKENI.

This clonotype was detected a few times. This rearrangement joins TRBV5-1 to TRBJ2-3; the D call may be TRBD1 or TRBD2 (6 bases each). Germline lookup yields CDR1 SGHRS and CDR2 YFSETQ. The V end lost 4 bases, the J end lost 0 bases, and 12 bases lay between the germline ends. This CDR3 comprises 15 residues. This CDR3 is CASSTTGASTDTQYF. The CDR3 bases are TGCGCCAGCAGCACGACGGGGGCCAGCACAGATACGCAGTATTTT.

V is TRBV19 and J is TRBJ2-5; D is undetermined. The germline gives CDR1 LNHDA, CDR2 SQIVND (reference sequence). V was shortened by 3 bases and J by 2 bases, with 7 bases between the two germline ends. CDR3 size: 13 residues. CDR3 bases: TGTGCCAGTAGTATTCTGGGGCAAGAGACCCAGTACTTC. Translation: CASSILGQETQYF.

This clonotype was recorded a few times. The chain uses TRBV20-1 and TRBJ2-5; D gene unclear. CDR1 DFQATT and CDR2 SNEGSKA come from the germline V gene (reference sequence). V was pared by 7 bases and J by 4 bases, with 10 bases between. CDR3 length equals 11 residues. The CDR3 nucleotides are TGCAGTGGACGATGGGGAGAGACCCAGTACTTC. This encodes CSGRWGETQYF.

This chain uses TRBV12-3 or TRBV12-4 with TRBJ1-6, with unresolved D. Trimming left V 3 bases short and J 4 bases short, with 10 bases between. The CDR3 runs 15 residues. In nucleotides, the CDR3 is TGTGCCAGCAGTTTGGCGGTGGCATATAATTCACCCCTCCACTTT. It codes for CASSLAVAYNSPLHF.

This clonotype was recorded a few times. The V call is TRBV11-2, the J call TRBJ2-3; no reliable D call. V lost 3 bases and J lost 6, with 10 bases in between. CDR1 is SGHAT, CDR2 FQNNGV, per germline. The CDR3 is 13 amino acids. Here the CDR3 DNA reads TGTGCCAGCAGCTTTGGACGTGGGGATACGCAGTATTTT. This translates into CASSFGRGDTQYF.

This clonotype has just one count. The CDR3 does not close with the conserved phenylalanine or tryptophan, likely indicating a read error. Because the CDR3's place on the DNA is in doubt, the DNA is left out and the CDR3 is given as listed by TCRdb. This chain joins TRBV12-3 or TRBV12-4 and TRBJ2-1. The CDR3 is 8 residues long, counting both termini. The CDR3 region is CASSLALR.

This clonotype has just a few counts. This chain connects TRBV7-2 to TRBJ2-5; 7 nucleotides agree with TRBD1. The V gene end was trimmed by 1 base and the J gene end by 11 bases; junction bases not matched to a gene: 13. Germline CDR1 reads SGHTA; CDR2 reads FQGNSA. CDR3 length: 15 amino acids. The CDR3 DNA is TGTGCCAGCAGCTTAGGAGGGACAGAAAAGAGGGAGCAGTACTTC. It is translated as CASSLGGTEKREQYF.

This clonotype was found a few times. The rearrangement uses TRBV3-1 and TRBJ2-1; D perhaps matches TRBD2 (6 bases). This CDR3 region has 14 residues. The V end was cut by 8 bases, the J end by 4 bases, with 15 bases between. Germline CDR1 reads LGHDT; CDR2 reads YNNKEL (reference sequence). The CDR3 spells CASGPGLRYNEQFF. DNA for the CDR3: TGTGCCAGCGGCCCGGGACTCAGATACAATGAGCAGTTCTTC.

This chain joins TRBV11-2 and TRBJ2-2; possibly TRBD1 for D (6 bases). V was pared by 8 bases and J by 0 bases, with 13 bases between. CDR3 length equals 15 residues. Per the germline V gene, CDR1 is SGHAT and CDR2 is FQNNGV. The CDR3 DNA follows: TGTGCCAGCCACCCCCCAGGGGCGAACACCGGGGAGCTGTTTTTT. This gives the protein CASHPPGANTGELFF.

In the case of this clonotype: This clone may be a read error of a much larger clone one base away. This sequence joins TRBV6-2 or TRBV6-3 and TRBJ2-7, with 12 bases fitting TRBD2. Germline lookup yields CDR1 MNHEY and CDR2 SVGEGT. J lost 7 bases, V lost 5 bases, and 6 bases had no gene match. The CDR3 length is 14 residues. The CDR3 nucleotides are TGTGCCAGCAGTAGACTAGCGGGGGACGTTGAGCAGTACTTC. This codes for CASSRLAGDVEQYF.

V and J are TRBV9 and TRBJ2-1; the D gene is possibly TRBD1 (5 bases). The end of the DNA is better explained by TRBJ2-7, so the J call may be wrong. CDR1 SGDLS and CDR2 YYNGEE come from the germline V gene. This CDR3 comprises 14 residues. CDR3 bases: TGTGCCAGCAGCGTAGAAGGGGCCTACAATGAGCAGTACTTC. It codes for CASSVEGAYNEQYF.

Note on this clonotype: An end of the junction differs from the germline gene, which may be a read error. In DNA form, the CDR3 reads TGTGCCAGCAGTACAGGGCGGGAGGGGACCCCGTACTTC. This translates into CASSTGREGTPYF. This chain uses TRBV12-3 or TRBV12-4 with TRBJ2-5, with 9 positions matching TRBD2. The CDR3 has 13 amino acids.

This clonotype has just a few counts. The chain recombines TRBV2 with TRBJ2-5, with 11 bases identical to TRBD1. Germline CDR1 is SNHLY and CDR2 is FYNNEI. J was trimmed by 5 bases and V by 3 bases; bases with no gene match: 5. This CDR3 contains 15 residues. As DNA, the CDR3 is TGTGCCAGCAGTGAGAGGACAGGGGGCAGGGAGACCCAGTACTTC. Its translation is CASSERTGGRETQYF.

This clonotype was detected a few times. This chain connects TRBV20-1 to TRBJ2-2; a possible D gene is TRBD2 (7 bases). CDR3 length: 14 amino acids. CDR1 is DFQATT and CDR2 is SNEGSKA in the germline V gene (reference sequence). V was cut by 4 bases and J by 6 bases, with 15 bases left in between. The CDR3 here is CSAKGRGASGELFF. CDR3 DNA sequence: TGCAGTGCTAAAGGACGGGGGGCTTCCGGGGAGCTGTTTTTT.

DNA for the CDR3: TGTGCCAGCAGGCATACGGTCGCAATTCAGCCCCAGCATTTT. Protein product: CASRHTVAIQPQHF. The chain employs TRBV6-2 or TRBV6-3 and TRBJ1-5, with D unresolved. CDR1 is MNHEY and CDR2 is SVGEGT in the germline V gene. V was clipped by 6 bases and J by 6 bases, with 15 bases between them. The length of the CDR3 is 14 residues.

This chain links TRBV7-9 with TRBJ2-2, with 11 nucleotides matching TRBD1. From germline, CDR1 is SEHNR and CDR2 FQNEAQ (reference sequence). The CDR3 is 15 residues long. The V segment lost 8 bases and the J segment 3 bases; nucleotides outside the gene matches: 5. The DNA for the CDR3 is TGTGCCAGCGACCCGGGACAGGGGGACACCGGGGAGCTGTTTTTT. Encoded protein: CASDPGQGDTGELFF.